Presented here are 30 T cell receptor beta chains from one specimen sequenced in a study of cytomegalovirus exposure and HLA in healthy donors. Vbeta (60) and Jbeta (13) primers were used in the PCR. Libraries were prepared by immunoSEQ multiplex PCR; TCRdb keeps only in-frame clonotypes and omits some of them. This table lists about 140,000 clones. Input material: PBMCs. The receptors stem from a man aged 40-49 years in good health and CMV-seronegative.

The V and J genes are TRBV6-5 and TRBJ2-3, with a weak D call TRBD2 (7 bases). Looked up from germline, CDR1 is MNHEY and CDR2 is SVGAGI. The CDR3 has 14 residues. The V gene lost 6 bases and the J gene lost 5 bases, with 15 bases spanning the gap. The CDR3 nucleotides are TGTGCCAGCAGAAGGGGGACTATCCTAGATACGCAGTATTTT. This sequence encodes CASRRGTILDTQYF.

The chain links TRBV5-4 to TRBJ2-7; no definite D call. Germline lookup yields CDR1 SGHNT and CDR2 YYREEE (reference sequence). Trimming shortened V by 0 bases and J by 2 bases, and 3 bases separated the two germline ends. The CDR3 loop spans 12 amino acids. The DNA of the CDR3 is TGTGCCAGCAGCTTGGACACCTACGAGCAGTACTTC. It yields the protein CASSLDTYEQYF.

The chain links TRBV7-9 to TRBJ2-5, with D hard to call. Germline V gene data show CDR1 as SEHNR and CDR2 as FQNEAQ (reference sequence). Trimming took off 6 bases at V and 2 bases at J, with 4 bases between the two ends. The CDR3 length is 11 residues. CDR3 protein: CASSQQETQYF. CDR3 DNA: TGTGCCAGCAGTCAGCAAGAGACCCAGTACTTC.

The chain uses TRBV4-2 and TRBJ1-4; 7 bases fit TRBD1. The CDR3 consists of 17 residues. Unmatched junction bases numbered 13, after V lost 6 bases and J lost 3 bases. Per germline, CDR1 LGHNA and CDR2 YNFKEQ. CDR3 region: CASSLFAGGRANEKLFF. In nucleotides, the CDR3 is TGTGCCAGCAGTCTTTTTGCAGGGGGACGTGCTAATGAAAAACTGTTTTTT.

The chain links TRBV14 to TRBJ2-7, with a weak D call TRBD2 (5 bases). Trimming removed 1 base at V and 6 bases at J, with 28 bases between. Germline-derived CDR1 and CDR2 are SGHDN and FVKESK. The CDR3 sequence is 19 residues long. For the CDR3, the DNA is TGTGCCAGCAGCCAAGGTCTGACGACCGGACTTATGTATAGCCCCGAGCAGTACTTC. This encodes CASSQGLTTGLMYSPEQYF.

The chain has TRBV18 and TRBJ2-5; TRBD1 is a possible D gene (5 bases). V shed 5 bases and J shed 5 bases, with 12 bases lying between them. The germline CDR1 and CDR2 sequences are KGHSH and LQKENI. This CDR3 has 13 residues. The DNA for the CDR3 is TGTGCCAGCTCAGGACACCTCGGGGAGACCCAGTACTTC. It yields the protein CASSGHLGETQYF.

The V gene is TRBV5-4, the J gene TRBJ1-2; no firm D call. V was clipped by 4 bases and J by 4 bases, with 14 bases between them. The germline V gene encodes CDR1 SGHNT and CDR2 YYREEE (reference sequence). This CDR3 is built from 14 residues. In nucleotides, the CDR3 is TGTGCCAGCAGCCCCGAGTGGGGAGGCTATGGCTACACCTTC. Amino acids: CASSPEWGGYGYTF.

The rearrangement links TRBV14 to TRBJ2-1; 8 bases fit TRBD2. This CDR3 comprises 15 residues. Per germline, CDR1 SGHDN and CDR2 FVKESK. Losses at the gene ends were 5 bases for V and 4 bases for J; bases not matched to a gene: 7. DNA of the CDR3: TGTGCCAGCAGCTATACAGCGGGGGTTTACAATGAGCAGTTCTTC. Translating gives CASSYTAGVYNEQFF.

V is TRBV23-1 and J is TRBJ2-5; possibly TRBD1 for D (5 bases). TRBJ2-7 explains the end of the DNA better; the J call may be wrong. TRBV23-1 carries the ORF label, with uncertain function. The CDR3 extends over 15 amino acids. Here the CDR3 DNA reads TGCGCCAGCAGTCAAGTCCCAGGGTGGTACTACGAGCAGTACTTC. It encodes CASSQVPGWYYEQYF.

The gene calls are TRBV6-1 and TRBJ1-2; tentatively, D is TRBD1 (5 bases). V was clipped by 8 bases and J by 4 bases, with 14 bases between them. The CDR3 runs 13 residues. Germline CDR1 is MNHNS and CDR2 is SASEGT. The CDR3 sequence is CASLTENFYGYTF. The CDR3 DNA reads as TGTGCCAGCCTGACAGAAAACTTCTATGGCTACACCTTC.

The chain is built from TRBV6-6 and TRBJ1-1; D perhaps matches TRBD1 (6 bases). The V end was cut by 0 bases, the J end by 10 bases, with 12 bases between. CDR3 length: 13 residues. In germline, CDR1 is MNHNY, CDR2 SVGAGI (reference sequence). The DNA of the CDR3 is TGTGCCAGCAGTTACTCGAGCCCAGGGGCAGCTTTCTTT. Its protein is CASSYSSPGAAFF.

V usage is TRBV7-7 and J usage is TRBJ2-7, with 9 bases identical to TRBD1. V lost 0 bases and J lost 3; bases outside the gene matches: 3. CDR1 and CDR2 from the germline V gene are SSHAT and FNYEAQ (reference sequence). The CDR3 sequence is 15 residues long. The CDR3 loop reads CASSLAGQGNYEQYF. For the CDR3, the DNA is TGTGCCAGCAGCTTAGCGGGACAGGGAAACTACGAGCAGTACTTC. The complete variable domain, with remaining parts taken from reference TRBV7-7 and TRBJ2-7, reads GAGVSQSPRYKVTKRGQDVTLRCDPISSHATLYWYQQALGQGPEFLTYFNYEAQPDKSGLPSDRFSAERPEGSISTLTIQRTEQRDSAMYRCASSLAGQGNYEQYFGPGTRLTVT.

The rearrangement joins TRBV5-1 to TRBJ2-3; TRBD1 is a possible D gene (6 bases). The CDR3 is made up of 16 amino acids. Germline CDR1 and CDR2: SGHRS and YFSETQ. Between the trimmed V and J ends, which lost 0 bases and 0 bases, there was a span of 11 bases. CDR3 sequence: CASSLEGRGSTDTQYF. The CDR3 DNA is TGCGCCAGCAGCTTGGAGGGAAGGGGGAGCACAGATACGCAGTATTTT.

This chain links TRBV7-9 with TRBJ1-1; D is perhaps TRBD1 (6 bases). The V gene lost 6 bases and the J gene lost 3 bases, with 14 bases spanning the gap. CDR1 is SEHNR, CDR2 FQNEAQ, per germline (reference sequence). The CDR3 is 14 amino acids. CDR3 protein: CASRTDRIDTEAFF. CDR3 DNA: TGTGCCAGCAGGACCGACAGGATCGACACTGAAGCTTTCTTT.

The V gene is TRBV7-2, the J gene TRBJ1-1, with D perhaps TRBD1 (6 bases). The ends were cut back, 4 bases at V and 2 bases at J, with 11 bases in the middle. The CDR3 covers 14 residues. CDR1 and CDR2 (germline): SGHTA, FQGNSA. The CDR3 spells CASSSGQPNTEAFF. The CDR3 DNA reads TGTGCCAGCAGCTCAGGACAGCCCAACACTGAAGCTTTCTTT.

The chain has TRBV4-1 and TRBJ1-4; no definite D call. The CDR3 is made up of 18 amino acids. Germline V lookup: CDR1 MGHRA, CDR2 YSYEKL. The ends were cut back, 0 bases at V and 2 bases at J, with 16 bases in the middle. Here the CDR3 reads CASSQDSALPLTNEKLFF. The CDR3 DNA follows: TGCGCCAGCAGCCAAGATAGCGCACTTCCTCTTACTAATGAAAAACTGTTTTTT.

The CDR3 nucleotides read TGTGCCAGCGGACAGATAATCCTGAACACCGGGGAGCTGTTTTTT. Translating it yields CASGQIILNTGELFF. This chain links TRBV7-9 with TRBJ2-2; D might be TRBD1 (6 bases). The germline V and J ends were trimmed by 8 bases and 1 base, with 14 bases remaining between them. The CDR3 contains 15 residues. Germline V gene lookup returns CDR1 SEHNR and CDR2 FQNEAQ (reference sequence).

The chain has TRBV9 and TRBJ1-1, with 8 bases lining up with TRBD1. Germline values: CDR1 SGDLS, CDR2 YYNGEE. V trimming: 4 bases; J trimming: 5 bases; junction bases outside the gene matches: 4. This CDR3 comprises 13 residues. CDR3 in amino acids: CASSLTGETEAFF. Written as DNA, the CDR3 is TGTGCCAGCAGCTTGACAGGGGAGACTGAAGCTTTCTTT.

The V and J genes are TRBV18 and TRBJ2-5; TRBD1 matches at 7 bases. J gave up 0 bases and V 5 bases, and 3 bases lay outside the gene matches. This CDR3 spans 14 amino acids. The germline gives CDR1 KGHSH, CDR2 LQKENI. The CDR3 DNA is TGTGCCAGCTCAAAGGGACAGAACCAAGAGACCCAGTACTTC. This gives the protein CASSKGQNQETQYF.

The chain has TRBV15 and TRBJ1-5, with 7 bases that match TRBD1. The CDR3 spans 19 residues. The germline V gene has CDR1 LNHNV and CDR2 YYDKDF (reference sequence). The junction had 18 bases not matched to a gene; V was cut back by 1 base and J by 6 bases. CDR3 coding DNA: TGTGCCACCAGCAGAGCTCTGAACAGGGGTGGGTCCCGAGGTCAGCCCCAGCATTTT. It yields the protein CATSRALNRGGSRGQPQHF.

This chain uses TRBV19 with TRBJ2-6; 7 bases map to TRBD1. The CDR3 extends over 17 amino acids. Losses at the gene ends were 3 bases for V and 0 bases for J; bases not matched to a gene: 5. CDR1 and CDR2 (germline): LNHDA, SQIVND (reference sequence). The CDR3, as DNA: TGTGCCAGTAGTATGACAGGGATCATCTCTGGGGCCAACGTCCTGACTTTC. This sequence encodes CASSMTGIISGANVLTF.

The J gene is TRBJ2-7, the V gene TRBV14; D may be TRBD1 (7 bases). Trimming shortened V by 6 bases and J by 2 bases, and 14 bases separated the two germline ends. CDR3 length: 14 residues. In germline, CDR1 is SGHDN, CDR2 FVKESK. DNA for the CDR3: TGTGCCAGCAGACGACAGGGAGGCCCCTACGAGCAGTACTTC. This translates into CASRRQGGPYEQYF.

The chain couples TRBV7-2 to TRBJ2-3, with D possibly being TRBD2 (6 bases). Per germline, CDR1 SGHTA and CDR2 FQGNSA. V lost 4 bases, J lost 0 bases, and 17 bases lay in between. The length of the CDR3 is 17 residues. Written as DNA, the CDR3 is TGTGCCAGCAGCTCACAAGGGACTCGCACTAGCACAGATACGCAGTATTTT. It specifies CASSSQGTRTSTDTQYF.

The chain employs TRBV4-2 and TRBJ2-5; D ambiguous. The CDR3 has 15 amino acids. Germline values: CDR1 LGHNA, CDR2 YNFKEQ. The V and J ends lost 0 bases and 0 bases respectively, with 8 bases between them. The CDR3 DNA follows: TGTGCCAGCAGCCAAGATGGGCAGTACCAAGAGACCCAGTACTTC. As protein: CASSQDGQYQETQYF.

This chain joins TRBV7-2 and TRBJ1-6; D not resolved. CDR1 is SGHTA and CDR2 is FQGNSA in the germline V gene. This CDR3 has 13 residues. V lost 5 bases and J lost 5, with 7 bases in between. This chain's CDR3 is CASSQQNNSPLHF. CDR3 DNA sequence: TGTGCCAGCAGCCAACAGAATAATTCACCCCTCCACTTT.

V and J are TRBV5-1 and TRBJ1-1, with D possibly TRBD1 on 6 matching bases. Trimming pared 6 bases from V and 0 bases from J, leaving 9 bases between. From germline, CDR1 is SGHRS and CDR2 YFSETQ. There are 13 residues in the CDR3. CDR3 coding DNA: TGCGCCAGCAAGGACAGCCTGAACACTGAAGCTTTCTTT. Its translation is CASKDSLNTEAFF.

The chain uses TRBV10-3 and TRBJ1-2; D is uncertain. With 0 bases removed from V and 7 bases from J, the gap between germline ends came to 18 bases. The CDR3 has 16 residues. The germline CDR1 and CDR2 sequences are ENHRY and SYGVKD. CDR3 amino acids: CAISESGGGIKSGYTF. The CDR3 nucleotides are TGTGCCATCAGTGAGTCAGGAGGAGGGATTAAGAGTGGCTACACCTTC.

The chain uses TRBV28 and TRBJ2-2; the D gene is possibly TRBD1 (6 bases). This CDR3 comprises 14 residues. CDR1 MDHEN and CDR2 SYDVKM come from the germline V gene. Trimming shortened V by 5 bases and J by 0 bases, and 7 bases separated the two germline ends. In nucleotides, the CDR3 is TGTGCCAGCAGTGGGGACACGAACACCGGGGAGCTGTTTTTT. The encoded protein is CASSGDTNTGELFF.

V gene TRBV5-4 combines with J gene TRBJ1-2; D is unresolved. Germline loops: CDR1 SGHNT, CDR2 YYREEE (reference sequence). This CDR3 is built from 17 residues. The ends were cut back, 2 bases at V and 4 bases at J, with 21 bases in the middle. CDR3 region: CASSLGVMVPYSYGYTF. The DNA for the CDR3 is TGTGCCAGCAGCTTAGGAGTTATGGTCCCTTACTCCTATGGCTACACCTTC.

The chain has TRBV6-5 and TRBJ1-1; TRBD1 agrees at 9 bases. The V and J ends lost 4 bases and 7 bases, in that order; junction bases with no gene match: 4. Germline lookup yields CDR1 MNHEY and CDR2 SVGAGI. The CDR3 covers 13 residues. This CDR3 reads CASSSQGANEAFF. In nucleotides, the CDR3 is TGTGCCAGCAGTTCACAGGGGGCAAATGAAGCTTTCTTT.